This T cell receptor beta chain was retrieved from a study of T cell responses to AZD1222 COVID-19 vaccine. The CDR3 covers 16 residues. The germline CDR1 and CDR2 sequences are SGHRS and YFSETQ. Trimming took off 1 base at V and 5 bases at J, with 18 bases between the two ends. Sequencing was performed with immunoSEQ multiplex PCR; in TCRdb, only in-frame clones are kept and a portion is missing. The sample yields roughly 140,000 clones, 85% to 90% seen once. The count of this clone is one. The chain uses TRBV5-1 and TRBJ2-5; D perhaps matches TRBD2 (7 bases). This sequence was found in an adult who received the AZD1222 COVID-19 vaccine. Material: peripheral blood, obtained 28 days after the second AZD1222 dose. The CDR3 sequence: CASSLKGVGLEETQYF. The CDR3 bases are TGCGCCAGCAGCTTGAAGGGGGTAGGACTAGAGGAGACCCAGTACTTC.